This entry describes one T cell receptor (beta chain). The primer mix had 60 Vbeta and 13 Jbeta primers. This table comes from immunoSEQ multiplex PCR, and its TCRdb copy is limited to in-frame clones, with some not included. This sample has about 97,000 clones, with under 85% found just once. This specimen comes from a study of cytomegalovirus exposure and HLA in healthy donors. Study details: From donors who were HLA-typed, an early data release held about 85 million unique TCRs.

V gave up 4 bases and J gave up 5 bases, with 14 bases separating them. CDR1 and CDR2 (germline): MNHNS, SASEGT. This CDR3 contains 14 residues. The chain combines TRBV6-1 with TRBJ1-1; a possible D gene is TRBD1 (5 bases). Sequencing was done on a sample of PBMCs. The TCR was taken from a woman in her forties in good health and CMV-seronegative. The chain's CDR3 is CASSAGGDGTEAFF. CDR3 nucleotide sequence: TGTGCCAGCAGTGCTGGGGGGGATGGGACTGAAGCTTTCTTT.